These 21 T cell receptor beta chains were sequenced from one sample in a study of blood T cell repertoires in COVID-19. The method was immunoSEQ multiplex PCR; TCRdb's version includes in-frame clones alone and lacks a portion of them. The sample lists about 360,000 clones, over 75% occurring once. Sequenced material: PBMCs or T cells enriched from blood (not recorded which). The receptors were gathered from a woman in her 40s with acute COVID-19.

This chain connects TRBV4-1 to TRBJ1-1; TRBD1 agrees at 11 bases. Germline values: CDR1 MGHRA, CDR2 YSYEKL. The V and J ends lost 5 bases and 0 bases, in that order; junction bases with no gene match: 5. The CDR3 sequence is 16 residues long. The CDR3 DNA reads TGCGCCAGCAGCTTCGGGACAGGGGGGTTGAACACTGAAGCTTTCTTT. Protein product: CASSFGTGGLNTEAFF.

On this clone itself: Other DNA sequences within the sample encode an identical CDR3. J is TRBJ1-1 and V is TRBV5-1, with D possibly TRBD1 on 5 matching bases. V was clipped by 0 bases and J by 0 bases, with 6 bases between them. Germline CDR1 SGHRS, CDR2 YFSETQ. This CDR3 has 14 amino acids. The CDR3 bases are TGCGCCAGCAGCTTGGGGGGCCTGAACACTGAAGCTTTCTTT. It encodes CASSLGGLNTEAFF.

This clone was seen only a few times. The sample holds other DNA sequences that translate to the same CDR3. The V and J genes are TRBV18 and TRBJ1-1, with 7 bases lining up with TRBD1. The CDR3 has 13 residues. Trimming cost V 6 bases and J 4 bases; bases outside gene matches: 5. Germline-derived CDR1 and CDR2 are KGHSH and LQKENI. The CDR3 DNA follows: TGTGCCAGCTCGCCTCAGGGGGGCACTGAAGCTTTCTTT. Residues: CASSPQGGTEAFF.

The CDR3 region is CASSRTGTSGGGRVQYF. CDR3 coding DNA: TGTGCCAGCAGCCGAACCGGGACTAGCGGGGGCGGCAGGGTGCAGTACTTC. The J gene is TRBJ2-7, the V gene TRBV5-4, with 14 bases lining up with TRBD2. Germline values: CDR1 SGHNT, CDR2 YYREEE (reference sequence). The CDR3 is 17 amino acids. V lost 4 bases to trimming and J lost 9 bases; unmatched junction nucleotides: 15.

This chain links TRBV21-1 with TRBJ2-7; the D call of TRBD1 is as the table states it, not checked on the DNA. TRBV21-1 constitutes a pseudogene. This CDR3 comprises 13 residues. This CDR3 is CASNSGTHYEQYF. The CDR3 nucleotides are TGTGCCAGCAATTCCGGGACACACTACGAGCAGTACTTC.

The chain is built from TRBV11-2 and TRBJ1-2, with 9 bases lining up with TRBD1. The junction had 0 bases not matched to a gene; V was cut back by 1 base and J by 3 bases. CDR3 length equals 14 residues. Germline V gives CDR1 SGHAT, CDR2 FQNNGV. CDR3 bases: TGTGCCAGCAGCTTAGGGGACAGGGACTATGGCTACACCTTC. This encodes CASSLGDRDYGYTF.

CDR3 region: CASSTESGGGTDTQYF. CDR3 nucleotide sequence: TGCGCCAGCAGCACCGAAAGCGGGGGGGGCACAGATACGCAGTATTTT. The chain combines TRBV5-1 with TRBJ2-3; 10 nucleotides align to TRBD2. CDR1 SGHRS and CDR2 YFSETQ come from the germline V gene. The V segment lost 4 bases and the J segment 1 base; nucleotides outside the gene matches: 6. CDR3 size: 16 residues.

The rearrangement joins TRBV27 to TRBJ1-5; D is possibly TRBD1 (6 bases). CDR1 and CDR2 from the germline V gene are MNHEY and SMNVEV (reference sequence). The length of the CDR3 is 13 residues. With 8 bases removed from V and 4 bases from J, the gap between germline ends came to 12 bases. In nucleotides, the CDR3 is TGTGCCAGCCGCCCCGGGACAAATCAGCCCCAGCATTTT. Protein: CASRPGTNQPQHF.

As regards this clone: At one end the junction does not follow the germline gene, possibly because of a read error. The chain links TRBV6-1 to TRBJ1-1; maybe TRBD1 (6 bases). This CDR3 is built from 14 residues. CDR1 and CDR2 from the germline V gene are MNHNS and SASEGT. CDR3 protein: CASCEHRVNTEAFF. The CDR3 nucleotides read TGTGCCAGCTGTGAACACAGGGTGAACACTGAAGCTTTCTTT.

Only one count was recorded for this clone. This chain links TRBV24-1 with TRBJ2-7, with TRBD1 matching over 7 bases. The CDR3 extends over 13 amino acids. Germline V gene lookup returns CDR1 KGHDR and CDR2 SFDVKD. The V and J ends lost 2 bases and 7 bases, in that order; junction bases with no gene match: 4. Here the CDR3 reads CATSDSTGTEQYF. The CDR3 DNA is TGTGCCACCAGTGATTCGACAGGGACGGAGCAGTACTTC.

The chain has TRBV9 and TRBJ1-3; D unclear. CDR1 is SGDLS, CDR2 YYNGEE, per germline. The CDR3 runs to 17 residues. The V end lost 0 bases, the J end lost 0 bases, and 13 bases lay between the germline ends. CDR3 in amino acids: CASSVGVGLISGNTIYF. CDR3 DNA: TGTGCCAGCAGCGTAGGAGTTGGGCTTATCTCTGGAAACACCATATATTTT.

The CDR3 DNA follows: TGCGCCAGCAGCCGAACTAGCGGGGGCCACCAAGAGACCCAGTACTTC. The encoded protein is CASSRTSGGHQETQYF. The chain recombines TRBV5-1 with TRBJ2-5; 11 positions agree with TRBD2. Germline values: CDR1 SGHRS, CDR2 YFSETQ. The trim removed 4 bases at V and 0 bases at J, leaving 5 bases unmatched. The CDR3 has 16 residues.

The chain joins TRBV7-9 to TRBJ1-4; D uncertain. There are 14 residues in the CDR3. Germline V CDR1 and CDR2: SEHNR, FQNEAQ (reference sequence). V was trimmed by 1 base and J by 3 bases, leaving 6 bases between them. CDR3 bases: TGTGCCAGCAGCTTAGGGGGAGCTAATGAAAAACTGTTTTTT. Encoded protein: CASSLGGANEKLFF.

The rearrangement links TRBV10-3 to TRBJ1-1; no definite D call. V lost 0 bases, J lost 1 base, and 6 bases lay in between. Germline V gives CDR1 ENHRY, CDR2 SYGVKD. The CDR3 contains 14 residues. CDR3 sequence: CAISESWQNTEAFF. The CDR3 DNA reads as TGTGCCATCAGTGAGTCTTGGCAGAACACTGAAGCTTTCTTT.

The chain uses TRBV6-2 or TRBV6-3 and TRBJ2-3; 10 bases match TRBD2. Per germline, CDR1 MNHEY and CDR2 SVGEGT. With V trimmed by 4 bases and J by 3 bases, 7 bases remained unmatched. The CDR3 has 16 amino acids. CDR3 sequence: CASSWSGGAGTDTQYF. CDR3 DNA sequence: TGTGCCAGCAGTTGGAGCGGGGGGGCGGGAACAGATACGCAGTATTTT.

The V and J genes are TRBV4-1 and TRBJ1-6; TRBD1 matches 9 bases. Unmatched junction bases numbered 12, after V lost 3 bases and J lost 6 bases. The CDR3 totals 18 residues. CDR1 MGHRA and CDR2 YSYEKL come from the germline V gene. The CDR3 sequence: CASSHPLDRGILNSPLHF. In DNA form, the CDR3 reads TGCGCCAGCAGCCACCCTCTAGACAGGGGGATCCTTAATTCACCCCTCCACTTT.

The chain links TRBV2 to TRBJ1-6; D possibly corresponds to TRBD1 (6 bases). V shed 1 base and J shed 9 bases, with 16 bases lying between them. There are 16 residues in the CDR3. Germline-derived CDR1 and CDR2 are SNHLY and FYNNEI. The chain's CDR3 is CASSEVKRGAGSPLHF. CDR3 DNA: TGTGCCAGCAGTGAAGTAAAGCGGGGGGCAGGTTCACCCCTCCACTTT.

Details on this clone: This specimen includes other DNA sequences encoding the same CDR3. This sequence joins TRBV30 and TRBJ2-3, with 8 bases identical to TRBD2. V lost 3 bases to trimming and J lost 1 base; unmatched junction nucleotides: 0. The CDR3 contains 13 residues. CDR1 and CDR2 (germline): GTSNPN, SVGIG (reference sequence). CDR3 bases: TGTGCCTGGAGCGGGGGGGGCACAGATACGCAGTATTTT. Translating gives CAWSGGGTDTQYF.

The CDR3: CASSMGQGYGYTF. CDR3 nucleotide sequence: TGTGCCAGTAGTATGGGACAGGGGTATGGCTACACCTTC. V gene TRBV19 combines with J gene TRBJ1-2, with 10 bases identical to TRBD1. CDR1 is LNHDA, CDR2 SQIVND, per germline (reference sequence). J gave up 5 bases and V 3 bases, and 0 bases lay outside the gene matches. The CDR3 is 13 residues long. The variable domain in full, with the rest retrieved from reference TRBV19 and TRBJ1-2, is DGGITQSPKYLFRKEGQNVTLSCEQNLNHDAMYWYRQDPGQGLRLIYYSQIVNDFQKGDIAEGYSVSREKKESFPLTVTSAQKNPTAFYLCASSMGQGYGYTFGSGTRLTVV.

The chain joins TRBV3-1 (or the pseudogene TRBV3-2) to TRBJ2-2; 11 nucleotides match TRBD2. Per germline, CDR1 LGHDT and CDR2 YNNKEL (reference sequence). J lost 5 bases, V lost 5 bases, and 4 bases had no gene match. This CDR3 comprises 15 residues. Here the CDR3 reads CASSYSGGATGELFF. CDR3 nucleotides: TGTGCCAGCAGCTATAGCGGGGGGGCAACCGGGGAGCTGTTTTTT.

The V call is TRBV4-1, the J call TRBJ1-4; 9 bases match TRBD1. CDR1 is MGHRA, CDR2 YSYEKL, per germline. This CDR3 region has 16 residues. Trimming at V came to 4 bases and at J to 6 bases, leaving 9 bases not matched to a gene. CDR3 sequence (DNA): TGCGCCAGCAGCCTAGATGACAGGGGGATTCATGAAAAACTGTTTTTT. Encoded protein: CASSLDDRGIHEKLFF.